The present TCR beta chain was sequenced within a study of PD-L1 blockade in urothelial cancer. The CDR3 is 14 residues long. The germline gives CDR1 LNHNV, CDR2 YYDKDF (reference sequence). The J segment lost 4 bases and the V segment lost 9 bases, leaving 8 bases of the junction unmatched. Sequencing used immunoSEQ multiplex PCR; TCRdb keeps in-frame clones, though not all of them. The sample records about 120,000 clones, about 89% being singletons. Sample time point: peripheral blood 6 weeks after treatment start. Patients in the study were battling locally advanced or metastatic urothelial carcinoma.

This receptor was obtained from a man aged 55-75 years with urothelial cancer. The rearrangement links TRBV15 to TRBJ2-2, with 7 bases lining up with TRBD2. This specimen consisted of PBMCs, obtained around atezolizumab (anti-PD-L1) treatment. The CDR3, as DNA: TGTGCCACAGGGGAGGGAGCGAGCACCGGGGAGCTGTTTTTT. Translation gives CATGEGASTGELFF.